The rows below give T cell receptor beta chains drawn from one sample of a study of OX40 agonist ivuxolimab in advanced cancers. The table came from immunoSEQ multiplex PCR; TCRdb's copy has only in-frame clones and leaves some out. This table holds about 12,000 clones, about 86% found once. The sequencing here drew on CD4+ or CD8+ T cells sorted from blood, taken in a trial of the OX40 agonist ivuxolimab. These receptors originate from an adult with an advanced solid tumor such as melanoma, head and neck, liver or kidney cancer. The CDR3 runs from the conserved cysteine through the conserved F or W. Fields, in order: V gene, J gene, CDR3 protein.

TRBV7-8	TRBJ2-7	CASSSLASGSSYEQYF
TRBV4-2	TRBJ1-1	CASSQDRWGTYPEAFF
TRBV28	TRBJ2-5	CASSLRQGRIGETQYF
TRBV10-1	TRBJ2-7	CAGSGGQADSYEQYF
TRBV28	TRBJ2-2	CASSMQDRTGELFF
TRBV30	TRBJ1-6	CAWNDWRTGLNSPLHF
TRBV6-5	TRBJ1-1	CASSWGGLDSEAFF
TRBV7-9	TRBJ2-7	CASSPGSLRDEQYF
TRBV28	TRBJ1-1	CASSHTLSHTEAFF
TRBV6-1	TRBJ1-5	CASSDGRGTGPGDGNQPQHF
TRBV6-1	TRBJ2-1	CASSVARYNEQFF
TRBV4-1	TRBJ2-5	CASSQDGRFQETQYF
TRBV6-6	TRBJ2-1	CASSYSGGDNEQFF
TRBV7-6	TRBJ2-7	CASSSMTGEDEQYF
TRBV6-5	TRBJ2-5	CASSFGRAETQYF
TRBV19	TRBJ2-2	CASSASVDTGELFF